What follows describes a single T cell receptor (beta chain). Its antigen remains unknown. Time point here: newly diagnosed GD, antithyroid drugs for less than 3 months. After RNA was extracted from PBMCs, the TCR library was made from it. Collection of peripheral blood (roughly 9.8 milliliters) was done using EDTA tubes. Germline-derived CDR1 and CDR2 are DFQATT and SNEGSKA (reference sequence). V lost 1 base and J lost 2; bases outside the gene matches: 1. The CDR3 is made up of 13 amino acids. This entry comes from a study of regulatory T cells in long-lasting Graves disease. Study-level points and caveats: It was in persistent disease that TRBV28, TRBJ1-2 and TRBJ2-5 were favored.

To make TCR beta libraries, researchers used iRepertoire HTBI primers and Arm-PCR of CDR3 regions. TCRdb reprocessed the multiplex PCR reads via MiXCR and lists one record per CDR3 protein. The sample holds roughly 610,000 distinct CDR3 sequences, approximately 15% seen once. The same specimen was also included in a second study, on T cells in Graves' hyperthyroidism and ophthalmopathy. This second report adds: The diagnostic basis comprised clinical symptoms, serum thyroxine and TRAb, thyroid ultrasound and orbital computed tomography.

The TCR comes from a woman between 25 and 40 years old with Graves disease. The specimen was peripheral blood mononuclear cells (PBMCs), collected at new diagnosis, from a patient treated with antithyroid drugs. The chain combines TRBV20-1 with TRBJ1-2, with TRBD1 matching over 7 bases. The CDR3 sequence is CSARVRGNYGYTF. The CDR3 region has the DNA TGCAGTGCTAGAGTCAGGGGGAACTATGGCTACACCTTC.